The clone carrying this T cell receptor beta chain has just one count. Its antigen is not identified. The sample comes from a study of cytomegalovirus exposure and HLA in healthy donors. Study results and caveats: A later analysis revealed that TCR association rates differed between HLA loci, peaking at DRB1 and bottoming out at HLA-C.

The PCR had 60 Vbeta and 13 Jbeta primers. Clones were sequenced by immunoSEQ multiplex PCR, and TCRdb holds only the in-frame ones, with some missing. The sample includes some 110,000 clones, around 70% of them seen just once. V was cut by 3 bases and J by 1 base, with 6 bases left in between. Germline values: CDR1 MNHEY, CDR2 SMNVEV (reference sequence). The CDR3 runs 13 residues. The receptor comes from a man in his thirties or forties in good health and CMV-seropositive. The sequenced sample consisted of PBMCs. V and J are TRBV27 and TRBJ1-1, with D possibly matching TRBD1 (5 bases). The DNA for the CDR3 is TGTGCCAGCAGTTTTGGGGCGAACACTGAAGCTTTCTTT. Amino acids: CASSFGANTEAFF.